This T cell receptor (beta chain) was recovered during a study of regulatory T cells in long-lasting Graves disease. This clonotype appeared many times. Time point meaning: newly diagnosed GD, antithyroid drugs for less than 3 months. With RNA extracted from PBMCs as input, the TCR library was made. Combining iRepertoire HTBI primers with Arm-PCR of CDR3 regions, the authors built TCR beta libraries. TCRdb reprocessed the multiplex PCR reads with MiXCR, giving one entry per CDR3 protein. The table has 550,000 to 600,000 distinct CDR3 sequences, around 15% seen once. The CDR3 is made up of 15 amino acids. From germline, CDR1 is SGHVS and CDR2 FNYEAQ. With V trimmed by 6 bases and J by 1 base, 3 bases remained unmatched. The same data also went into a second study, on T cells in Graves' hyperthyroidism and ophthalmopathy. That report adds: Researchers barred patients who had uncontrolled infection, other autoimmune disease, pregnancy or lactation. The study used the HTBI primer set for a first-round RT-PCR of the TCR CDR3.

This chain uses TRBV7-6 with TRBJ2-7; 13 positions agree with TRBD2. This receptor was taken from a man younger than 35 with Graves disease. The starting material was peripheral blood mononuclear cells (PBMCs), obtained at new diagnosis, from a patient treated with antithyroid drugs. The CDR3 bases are TGTGCCAGCAGACTAGCGGGAGGGCCGTCCTACGAGCAGTACTTC. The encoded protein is CASRLAGGPSYEQYF.